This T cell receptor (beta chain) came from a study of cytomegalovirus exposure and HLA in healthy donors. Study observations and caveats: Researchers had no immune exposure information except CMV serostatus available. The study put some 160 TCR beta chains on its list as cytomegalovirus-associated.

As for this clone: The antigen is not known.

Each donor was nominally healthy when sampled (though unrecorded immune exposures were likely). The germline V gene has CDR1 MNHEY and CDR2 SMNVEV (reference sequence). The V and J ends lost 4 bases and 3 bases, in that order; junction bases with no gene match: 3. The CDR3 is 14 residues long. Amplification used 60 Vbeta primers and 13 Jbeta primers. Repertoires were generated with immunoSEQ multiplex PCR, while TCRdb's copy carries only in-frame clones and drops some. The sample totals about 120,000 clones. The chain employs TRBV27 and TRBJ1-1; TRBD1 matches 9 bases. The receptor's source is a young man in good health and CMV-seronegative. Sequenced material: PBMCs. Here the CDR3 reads CASSWDRVDTEAFF. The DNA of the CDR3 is TGTGCCAGCAGTTGGGACAGGGTGGACACTGAAGCTTTCTTT.